Following are 18 T cell receptor beta chains from one sample sequenced in a study of Graves' ophthalmopathy and Graves' hyperthyroidism. The study amplified TCR beta CDR3 regions using RNA transcripts. HTBI primers served in a first-round RT-PCR, which a second-round multiplex PCR followed. TCRdb independently ran MiXCR on the multiplex PCR reads; one entry per CDR3 protein. In the table there are 300,000 to 400,000 distinct CDR3 sequences, roughly 15% of which are singletons. What was sequenced was peripheral blood. The receptors stem from an adult man with Graves' ophthalmopathy.

This clonotype was counted at least ten times. CDR3 coding DNA: TGTGCCACCAGCATTAATTCCGGGAATCAGCCCCAGCATTTT. Encoded protein: CATSINSGNQPQHF. V and J are TRBV15 and TRBJ1-5, with D unresolved. V shed 4 bases and J shed 4 bases, with 11 bases lying between them. This CDR3 comprises 14 residues. Germline V CDR1 and CDR2: LNHNV, YYDKDF (reference sequence).

This clonotype was picked up many times. This chain links TRBV20-1 with TRBJ2-5; D not certain. CDR1 DFQATT and CDR2 SNEGSKA come from the germline V gene (reference sequence). Trimming took 2 bases from V and 2 from J, leaving 9 bases between them. The CDR3 sequence is 13 residues long. The CDR3 DNA reads TGCAGTGCTAGAAACGGACGGCAAGAGACCCAGTACTTC. Amino acid sequence: CSARNGRQETQYF.

The gene calls are TRBV12-3 or TRBV12-4 and TRBJ2-7, with a tentative D call TRBD1 (5 bases). The CDR3 contains 14 residues. V was cut by 6 bases and J by 3 bases, with 15 bases left in between. The CDR3 DNA reads TGTGCCAGCAGACCCGAAGGGGTGGGCTACGAGCAGTACTTC. This translates into CASRPEGVGYEQYF.

This clonotype was seen repeatedly, ten times or more. The chain couples TRBV6-2 or TRBV6-3 to TRBJ1-5; the D is unclear. CDR1 is MNHEY, CDR2 SVGEGT, per germline. V lost 0 bases and J 3 bases, leaving 9 bases between the germline ends. The CDR3 spans 15 residues. The CDR3 here is CASSYSKGNNQPQHF. CDR3 nucleotide sequence: TGTGCCAGCAGTTACTCGAAAGGAAACAATCAGCCCCAGCATTTT.

In this sample, this clonotype turned up many times. The DNA of the CDR3 is TGTGCCAGCAGTGCCAGACAGGGGGGGGCCAATCAGCCCCAGCATTTT. Translated, it gives CASSARQGGANQPQHF. V and J are TRBV12-3 or TRBV12-4 and TRBJ1-5; 9 positions agree with TRBD1. This CDR3 comprises 16 residues. Trimming at V came to 5 bases and at J to 3 bases, leaving 8 bases not matched to a gene.

Ten or more counts support this clonotype. The rearrangement links TRBV3-1 to TRBJ2-7; TRBD1 agrees at 11 bases. Germline V gene data show CDR1 as LGHDT and CDR2 as YNNKEL (reference sequence). V shed 3 bases, J shed 9 bases, and the junction held 16 bases outside the gene matches. The CDR3 is 17 residues long. CDR3 coding DNA: TGTGCCAGCAGCCAGGTGGATATCGGGACAGGGGGTGATGGGCAGTACTTC. Translated: CASSQVDIGTGGDGQYF.

At least ten counts were recorded for this clonotype. The rearrangement joins TRBV28 to TRBJ1-1, with 9 bases aligning to TRBD1. Germline-derived CDR1 and CDR2 are MDHEN and SYDVKM. With 4 bases clipped from V and 3 bases from J, the junction kept 12 bases outside the gene matches. This CDR3 contains 17 residues. The CDR3 sequence: CASSSVLGQGFYTEAFF. In DNA form, the CDR3 reads TGTGCCAGCAGTTCCGTCCTGGGACAGGGCTTTTACACTGAAGCTTTCTTT. Filled out from reference TRBV28 and TRBJ1-1, the complete variable domain reads DVKVTQSSRYLVKRTGEKVFLECVQDMDHENMFWYRQDPGLGLRLIYFSYDVKMKEKGDIPEGYSVSREKKERFSLILESASTNQTSMYLCASSSVLGQGFYTEAFFGQGTRLTVV.

This clonotype came up many times. The genes are TRBV12-3 or TRBV12-4 and TRBJ1-1; weak D call: TRBD1 (5 bases). V lost 7 bases to trimming and J lost 4 bases, with 25 bases between them. There are 17 residues in the CDR3. The CDR3 DNA sequence: TGTGCCAGCACCGGAACAGGTAAACGGAAAAGTGGCACTGAAGCTTTCTTT. Amino acid sequence: CASTGTGKRKSGTEAFF.

This sequence joins TRBV2 and TRBJ1-1, with D uncertain. The CDR3 is 13 residues long. The germline CDR1 and CDR2 sequences are SNHLY and FYNNEI. V lost 6 bases and J 0 bases, leaving 8 bases between the germline ends. CDR3 DNA sequence: TGTGCCAGCAGAGGACTTATGAACACTGAAGCTTTCTTT. This encodes CASRGLMNTEAFF.

The chain couples TRBV7-8 to TRBJ2-7; unclear D gene. The V end was cut by 0 bases, the J end by 0 bases, with 9 bases between. The CDR3 length is 15 residues. Germline V gene data show CDR1 as SGHVS and CDR2 as FQNEAQ. The CDR3 nucleotides read TGTGCCAGCAGCTTAGCCGGGCCCGCCTCCTACGAGCAGTACTTC. As protein: CASSLAGPASYEQYF.

This clonotype was seen repeatedly, ten times or more. J is TRBJ2-2 and V is TRBV10-3, with TRBD1 as a possible D gene (5 bases). The CDR3 covers 11 residues. Trimming took off 7 bases at V and 5 bases at J, with 5 bases between the two ends. Germline lookup yields CDR1 ENHRY and CDR2 SYGVKD. The CDR3 bases are TGTGCCATCAAGGGGACCGGGGAGCTGTTTTTT. Encoded protein: CAIKGTGELFF.

At least ten counts were recorded for this clonotype. The J gene is TRBJ2-5, the V gene TRBV6-1, with D unresolved. This CDR3 has 11 residues. The ends were cut back, 3 bases at V and 14 bases at J, with 13 bases in the middle. Germline V gene data show CDR1 as MNHNS and CDR2 as SASEGT. The CDR3 DNA reads as TGTGCCAGCAGTGACCTCCTCCGGTTATACTTC. This gives the protein CASSDLLRLYF.

In this sample, this clonotype turned up many times. The chain uses TRBV6-2 or TRBV6-3 and TRBJ2-4; D is unclear. Germline assignment: CDR1 MNHEY and CDR2 SVGEGT. V was clipped by 6 bases and J by 8 bases, with 17 bases between them. There are 14 residues in the CDR3. This CDR3 is CASRLTTSRDIQYF. The CDR3 DNA reads as TGTGCCAGCAGACTAACCACGTCCCGGGACATTCAGTACTTC.

This clonotype was picked up many times. The J gene is TRBJ2-7, the V gene TRBV10-3; D may be TRBD1 (5 bases). The CDR3 extends over 13 amino acids. Per germline, CDR1 ENHRY and CDR2 SYGVKD. Trimming removed 2 bases from V and 1 base from J, with 6 bases in between. The CDR3 nucleotides are TGTGCCATCAGTGAGAGACAGTCCTACGAGCAGTACTTC. Protein sequence: CAISERQSYEQYF.

This clonotype has ten or more counts. The chain is built from TRBV6-1 and TRBJ2-3, with 7 bases fitting TRBD2. CDR3 length: 14 residues. With V trimmed by 3 bases and J by 4 bases, 4 bases remained unmatched. CDR1 is MNHNS, CDR2 SASEGT, per germline. The CDR3 nucleotides read TGTGCCAGCAGTGATTTGGGGGGGGCAGATACGCAGTATTTT. It is translated as CASSDLGGADTQYF.

This clonotype was observed at least ten times. V is TRBV5-4 and J is TRBJ1-1; a possible D gene is TRBD1 (6 bases). V was cut by 5 bases and J by 1 base, with 12 bases left in between. The CDR3 is 14 residues long. CDR1 is SGHNT, CDR2 YYREEE, per germline (reference sequence). CDR3 residues: CASSGQQENTEAFF. CDR3 coding DNA: TGTGCCAGCAGTGGACAGCAAGAGAACACTGAAGCTTTCTTT.

This clonotype was seen repeatedly, ten times or more. J is TRBJ2-4 and V is TRBV15; D may be TRBD1 (5 bases). This CDR3 has 15 amino acids. Germline V gives CDR1 LNHNV, CDR2 YYDKDF (reference sequence). V was cut by 4 bases and J by 2 bases, with 12 bases left in between. The CDR3 region is CATSKRQLPKNIQYF. The DNA of the CDR3 is TGTGCCACCAGCAAACGACAGCTCCCCAAAAACATTCAGTACTTC.

The sample holds many counts of this clonotype. The chain employs TRBV27 and TRBJ2-7; TRBD1 might be the D (5 bases). CDR1 is MNHEY and CDR2 is SMNVEV in the germline V gene (reference sequence). V lost 8 bases and J 0 bases, leaving 17 bases between the germline ends. The CDR3 loop spans 15 amino acids. This chain's CDR3 is CASVKSTVCSYEQYF. The CDR3 coding sequence is TGTGCCAGCGTAAAGTCGACAGTCTGCTCCTACGAGCAGTACTTC.